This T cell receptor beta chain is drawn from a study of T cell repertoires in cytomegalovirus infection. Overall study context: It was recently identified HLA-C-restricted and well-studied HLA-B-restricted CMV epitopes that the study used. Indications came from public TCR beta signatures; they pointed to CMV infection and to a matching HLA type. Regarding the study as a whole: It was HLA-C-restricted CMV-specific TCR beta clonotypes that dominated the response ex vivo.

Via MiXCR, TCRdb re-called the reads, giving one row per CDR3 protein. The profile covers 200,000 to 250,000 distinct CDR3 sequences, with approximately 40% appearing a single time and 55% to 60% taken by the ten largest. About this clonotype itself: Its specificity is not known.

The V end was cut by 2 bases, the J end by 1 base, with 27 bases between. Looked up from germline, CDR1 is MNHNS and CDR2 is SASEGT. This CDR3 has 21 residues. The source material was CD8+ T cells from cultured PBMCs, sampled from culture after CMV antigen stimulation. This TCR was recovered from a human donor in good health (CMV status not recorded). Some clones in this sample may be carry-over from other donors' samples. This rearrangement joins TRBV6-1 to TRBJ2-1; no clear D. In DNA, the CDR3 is TGTGCCAGCAGTGAACGATATGGGTTCCTAACTGGCGGTGATTCCTACAATGAGCAGTTCTTC. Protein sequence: CASSERYGFLTGGDSYNEQFF.